This T cell receptor beta chain was sequenced during a study of T cells in localized non-small cell lung cancer. Broader study findings: In uninvolved adjacent lung, T cell clonality reached its highest value, exceeding tumor. Sequence data derive from only one tumor region, so heterogeneity remains possible. A higher density of T cells in blood coincided with extended overall survival. Appearance in adjacent lung was seen for a median around 55 of the top 100 tumor clones.

The CDR3 extends over 14 amino acids. V trimming: 2 bases; J trimming: 6 bases; junction bases outside the gene matches: 4. Germline CDR1 MNHNY, CDR2 SVGAGI (reference sequence). Using immunoSEQ multiplex PCR, the repertoire was profiled, and TCRdb retains in-frame clones only, with some absent. This sample has tens of thousands of clones, with 65% to 90% found just once. Worth noting for this clone: The antigen remains undetermined.

The origin of this receptor is a man aged 40 to 70 with stage III lung adenocarcinoma. Here the sequenced sample was peripheral blood mononuclear cells, taken before any cancer treatment. The chain combines TRBV6-6 with TRBJ2-7; 10 positions agree with TRBD2. CDR3 loop: CASSYQLAGLEQYF. The DNA of the CDR3 is TGTGCCAGCAGTTACCAACTAGCGGGGCTCGAGCAGTACTTC.